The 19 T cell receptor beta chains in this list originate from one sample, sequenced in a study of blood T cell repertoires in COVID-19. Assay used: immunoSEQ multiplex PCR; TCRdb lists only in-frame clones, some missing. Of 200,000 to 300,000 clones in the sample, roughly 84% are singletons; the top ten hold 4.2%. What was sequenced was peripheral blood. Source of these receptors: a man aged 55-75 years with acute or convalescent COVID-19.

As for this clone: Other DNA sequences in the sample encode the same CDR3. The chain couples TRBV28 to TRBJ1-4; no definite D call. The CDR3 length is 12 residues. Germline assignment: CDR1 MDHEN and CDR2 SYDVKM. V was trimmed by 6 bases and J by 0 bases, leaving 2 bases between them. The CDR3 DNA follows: TGTGCCAGCAGCGCAACTAATGAAAAACTGTTTTTT. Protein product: CASSATNEKLFF. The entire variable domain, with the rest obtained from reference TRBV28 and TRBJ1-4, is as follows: DVKVTQSSRYLVKRTGEKVFLECVQDMDHENMFWYRQDPGLGLRLIYFSYDVKMKEKGDIPEGYSVSREKKERFSLILESASTNQTSMYLCASSATNEKLFFGSGTQLSVL.

DNA for the CDR3: TGTGCCAGCAGACAGTACAATAGACAGGGGAACACTGAAGCTTTCTTT. Translated, it gives CASRQYNRQGNTEAFF. The chain carries TRBV5-4 and TRBJ1-1; 7 bases line up with TRBD1. J gave up 1 base and V 5 bases, and 11 bases lay outside the gene matches. CDR3 length: 16 amino acids. Germline V gene sequence: CDR1 SGHNT, CDR2 YYREEE (reference sequence).

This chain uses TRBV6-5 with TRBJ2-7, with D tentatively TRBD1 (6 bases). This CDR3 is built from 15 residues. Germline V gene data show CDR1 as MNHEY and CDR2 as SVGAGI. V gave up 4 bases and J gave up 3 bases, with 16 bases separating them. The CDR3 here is CASSSTAQGGYEQYF. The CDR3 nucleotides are TGTGCCAGCAGTTCCACCGCCCAAGGGGGCTACGAGCAGTACTTC.

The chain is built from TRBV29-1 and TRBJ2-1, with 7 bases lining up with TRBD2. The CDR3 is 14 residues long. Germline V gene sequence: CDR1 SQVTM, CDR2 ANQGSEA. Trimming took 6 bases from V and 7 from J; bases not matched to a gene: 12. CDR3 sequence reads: CSVARTRSGNEQFF. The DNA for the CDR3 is TGCAGCGTGGCCCGGACTAGGTCCGGGAATGAGCAGTTCTTC.

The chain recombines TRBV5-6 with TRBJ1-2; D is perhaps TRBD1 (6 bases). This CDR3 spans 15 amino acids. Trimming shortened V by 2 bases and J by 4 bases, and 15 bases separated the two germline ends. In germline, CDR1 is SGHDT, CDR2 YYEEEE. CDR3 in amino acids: CASSLRQAQPYGYTF. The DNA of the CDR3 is TGTGCCAGCAGCTTACGACAGGCCCAACCCTATGGCTACACCTTC.

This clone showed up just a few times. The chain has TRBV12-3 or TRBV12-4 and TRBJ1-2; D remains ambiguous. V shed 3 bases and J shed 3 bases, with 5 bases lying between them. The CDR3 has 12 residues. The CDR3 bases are TGTGCCAGCAGTTTCGGTCACTATGGCTACACCTTC. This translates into CASSFGHYGYTF.

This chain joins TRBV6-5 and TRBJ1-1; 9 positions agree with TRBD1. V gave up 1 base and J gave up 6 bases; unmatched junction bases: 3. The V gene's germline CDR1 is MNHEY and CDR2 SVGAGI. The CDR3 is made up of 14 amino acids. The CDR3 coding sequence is TGTGCCAGCAGTTACTTCACAGGGGGCGCTGAAGCTTTCTTT. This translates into CASSYFTGGAEAFF.

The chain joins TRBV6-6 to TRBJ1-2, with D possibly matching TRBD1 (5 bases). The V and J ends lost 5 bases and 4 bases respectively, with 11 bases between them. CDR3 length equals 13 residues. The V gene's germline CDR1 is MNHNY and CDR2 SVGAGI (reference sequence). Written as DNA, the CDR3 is TGTGCCAGCAGTAAAGGGCAGGGCTATGGCTACACCTTC. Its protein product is CASSKGQGYGYTF.

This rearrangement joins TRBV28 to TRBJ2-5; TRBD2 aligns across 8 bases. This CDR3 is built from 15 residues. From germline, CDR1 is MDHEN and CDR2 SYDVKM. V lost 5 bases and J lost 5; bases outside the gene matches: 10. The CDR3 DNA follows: TGTGCCAGCAGTCCCCGGGGTAGCGGGAAGGAGACCCAGTACTTC. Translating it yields CASSPRGSGKETQYF. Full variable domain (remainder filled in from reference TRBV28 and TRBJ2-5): DVKVTQSSRYLVKRTGEKVFLECVQDMDHENMFWYRQDPGLGLRLIYFSYDVKMKEKGDIPEGYSVSREKKERFSLILESASTNQTSMYLCASSPRGSGKETQYFGPGTRLLVL.

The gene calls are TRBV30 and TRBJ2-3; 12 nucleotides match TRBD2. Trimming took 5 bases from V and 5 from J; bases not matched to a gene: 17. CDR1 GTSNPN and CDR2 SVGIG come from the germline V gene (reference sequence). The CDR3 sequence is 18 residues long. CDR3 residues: CAWSLGVAGLAGQDTQYF. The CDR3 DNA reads TGTGCCTGGTCCCTCGGGGTTGCGGGACTAGCGGGTCAAGATACGCAGTATTTT.

CDR3 sequence (DNA): TGTGCCAGCAGCCTCCTGGGCGCCGGCTCCTACGAGCAGTACTTC. The encoded protein is CASSLLGAGSYEQYF. The chain employs TRBV7-3 and TRBJ2-7; D is unclear. CDR1 is SGHTA, CDR2 FQGTGA, per germline. V shed 5 bases and J shed 0 bases, with 14 bases lying between them. This CDR3 has 15 amino acids.

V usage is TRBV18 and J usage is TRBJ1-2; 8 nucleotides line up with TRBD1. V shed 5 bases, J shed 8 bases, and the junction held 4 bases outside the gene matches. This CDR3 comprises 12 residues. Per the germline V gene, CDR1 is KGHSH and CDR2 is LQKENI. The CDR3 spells CASSSRQGGYTF. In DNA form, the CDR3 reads TGTGCCAGCTCATCCCGACAGGGGGGCTACACCTTC. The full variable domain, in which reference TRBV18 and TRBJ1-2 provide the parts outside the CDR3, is NAGVMQNPRHLVRRRGQEARLRCSPMKGHSHVYWYRQLPEEGLKFMVYLQKENIIDESGMPKERFSAEFPKEGPSILRIQQVVRGDSAAYFCASSSRQGGYTFGSGTRLTVV.

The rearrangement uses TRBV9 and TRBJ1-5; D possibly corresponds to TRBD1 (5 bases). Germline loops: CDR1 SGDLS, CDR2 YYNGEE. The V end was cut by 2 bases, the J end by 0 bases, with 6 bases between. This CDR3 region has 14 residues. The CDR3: CASSVDSSNQPQHF. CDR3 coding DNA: TGTGCCAGCAGCGTCGACAGTAGCAATCAGCCCCAGCATTTT.

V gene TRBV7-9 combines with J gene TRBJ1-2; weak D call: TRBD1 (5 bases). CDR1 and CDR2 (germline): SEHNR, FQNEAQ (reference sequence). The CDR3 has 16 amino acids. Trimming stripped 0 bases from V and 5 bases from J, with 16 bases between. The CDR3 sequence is CASSLALGSGRYGYTF. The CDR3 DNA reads TGTGCCAGCAGCTTAGCGCTGGGGTCAGGGCGGTATGGCTACACCTTC.

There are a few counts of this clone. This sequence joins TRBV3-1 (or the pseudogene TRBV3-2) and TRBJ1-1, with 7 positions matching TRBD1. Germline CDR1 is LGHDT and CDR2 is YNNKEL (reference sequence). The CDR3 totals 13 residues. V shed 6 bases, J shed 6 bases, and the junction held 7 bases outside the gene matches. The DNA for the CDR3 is TGTGCCAGCAGTCAACAGGGGAAAGCTGAAGCTTTCTTT. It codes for CASSQQGKAEAFF.

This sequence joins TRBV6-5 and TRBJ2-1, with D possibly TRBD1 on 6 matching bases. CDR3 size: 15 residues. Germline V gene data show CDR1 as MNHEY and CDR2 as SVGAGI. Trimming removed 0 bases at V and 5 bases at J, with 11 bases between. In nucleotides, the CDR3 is TGTGCCAGCAGTTACTCGGGCAGGGGCAACAATGAGCAGTTCTTC. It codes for CASSYSGRGNNEQFF.

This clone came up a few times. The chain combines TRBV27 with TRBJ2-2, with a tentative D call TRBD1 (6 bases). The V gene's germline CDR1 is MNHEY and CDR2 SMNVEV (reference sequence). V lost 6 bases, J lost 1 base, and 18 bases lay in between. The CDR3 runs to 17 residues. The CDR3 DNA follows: TGTGCCAGCAGCCGTGGACAGCGCGTGATGAACACCGGGGAGCTGTTTTTT. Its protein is CASSRGQRVMNTGELFF.

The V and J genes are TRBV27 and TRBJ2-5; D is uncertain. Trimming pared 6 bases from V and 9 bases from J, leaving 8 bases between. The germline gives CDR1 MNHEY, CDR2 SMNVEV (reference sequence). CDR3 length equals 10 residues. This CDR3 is CASSVRSQYF. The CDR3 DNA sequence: TGTGCCAGCAGCGTGCGGTCCCAGTACTTC.

The CDR3 nucleotides read TGTGCCAGCAGCTCCGGACTAGCGGGGTACAATGAGCAGTTCTTC. It specifies CASSSGLAGYNEQFF. The gene calls are TRBV7-2 and TRBJ2-1; 12 nucleotides agree with TRBD2. The CDR3 consists of 15 residues. CDR1 SGHTA and CDR2 FQGNSA come from the germline V gene. The V and J ends lost 4 bases and 4 bases, in that order; junction bases with no gene match: 2.